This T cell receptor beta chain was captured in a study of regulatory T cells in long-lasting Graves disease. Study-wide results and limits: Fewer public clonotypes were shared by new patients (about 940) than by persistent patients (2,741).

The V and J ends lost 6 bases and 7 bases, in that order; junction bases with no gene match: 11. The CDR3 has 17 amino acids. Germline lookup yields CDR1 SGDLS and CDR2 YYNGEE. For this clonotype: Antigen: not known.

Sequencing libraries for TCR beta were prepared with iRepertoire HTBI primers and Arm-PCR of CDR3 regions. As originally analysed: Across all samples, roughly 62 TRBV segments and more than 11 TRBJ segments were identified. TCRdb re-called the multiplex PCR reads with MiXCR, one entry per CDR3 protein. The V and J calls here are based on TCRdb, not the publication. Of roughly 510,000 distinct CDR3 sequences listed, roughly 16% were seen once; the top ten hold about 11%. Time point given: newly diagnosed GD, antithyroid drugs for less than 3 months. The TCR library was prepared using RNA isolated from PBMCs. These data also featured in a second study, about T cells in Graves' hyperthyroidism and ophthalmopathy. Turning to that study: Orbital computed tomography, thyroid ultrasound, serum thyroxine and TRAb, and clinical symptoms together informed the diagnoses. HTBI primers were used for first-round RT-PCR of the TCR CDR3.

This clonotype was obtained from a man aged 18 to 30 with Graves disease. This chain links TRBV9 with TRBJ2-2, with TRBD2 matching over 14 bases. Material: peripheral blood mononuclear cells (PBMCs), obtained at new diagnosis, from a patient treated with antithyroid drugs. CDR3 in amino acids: CASTPTGTSGSYGELFF. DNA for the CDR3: TGTGCCAGCACCCCAACCGGGACTAGCGGGAGCTACGGGGAGCTGTTTTTT.